The text below deals with one TCR beta chain. Its target antigen remains unknown. Qualities for individual bases were not recorded, and no much larger clone is one base off. CDR1 SGHDN and CDR2 FVKESK are derived from the germline V gene. The CDR3 covers 13 residues, taking in both the cysteine and the phenylalanine. Here the CDR3 DNA is all that survives: 39 bases in frame from base 1. V loses 4 bases of germline sequence and J loses 1 base, and the interval between the two ends is 7 bases. What this sample's time point label stands for: cycle 1 day 1 (C1D1), immediately before nivolumab initiation. Every trial patient had relapsed after autologous stem cell transplantation, and cohorts A, B and C differed in prior brentuximab vedotin exposure. The trial cohort included fewer than 65 patients with relapsed/refractory classical Hodgkin lymphoma, and each patient had a best overall response of complete response, partial response or progressive disease. Single-agent nivolumab was administered to trial patients in the multi-cohort phase II CheckMate 205 trial. An independent review committee assessed best overall response by applying the 2007 International Working Group response criteria. Trial PBMCs were collected immediately before nivolumab initiation (C1D1) and during therapy at cycle 2 day 1 and cycle 4 day 1. Peripheral blood was collected in 8 mL Vacutainer Cell Preparation Tubes, from which PBMCs were isolated by centrifugation and then cryopreserved.

This sample was included in a study of PD-1 blockade in classical Hodgkin lymphoma (dated by TCRdb to 2020 to 2021). For the study in its entirety: Nivolumab dosing was 3 mg/kg intravenously every 2 weeks, continuing until either disease progression or unacceptable toxicity. The study used CyTOF and TCR beta sequencing to define a peripheral blood immune signature of response to PD-1 blockade in classical Hodgkin lymphoma.

Genomic DNA was isolated using the Qiagen DNeasy kit from unsorted PBMCs as well as from negatively selected CD4+ and CD8+ fractions. Using primers that anneal to V and J segments, immunoSEQ multiplex PCR amplified the TCR beta CDR3 regions. A synthetic immune receptor repertoire was used to minimize amplification bias, and any residual bias was removed computationally once sequencing was done. Regarding the original processing steps: Custom Python scripts were used to quantify repertoire diversity as the Shannon entropy index. Unsorted, CD4+ and CD8+ repertoires were analyzed separately, except in combined analyses where CD4+ and CD8+ sequences were merged in silico. A clone counted as expanded when the clone's frequency after treatment rose at least 2-fold relative to C1D1, and clones undetected at baseline were given a pseudocount of 0.5. Clones with 0 or 1 copy at C1D1 were classified as singleton clones, and clones with 2 or more copies were classified as non-singleton clones. Clones expanded in unsorted samples were annotated as CD4+, CD8+ or unknown by matching protein sequences in sorted samples from the same patient. Wilcoxon tests on paired samples were used to test changes in diversity from C1D1 to C4D1. Not all clones reach the TCRdb copy of this immuneACCESS table, which keeps in-frame sequences only. Checked studies attribute under half of the gap to unresolved V genes and leave the rest unexplained. V, J and clone size were drawn from that table, and D and trimming were deduced from the DNA. A total of about 75,000 clones appear in this sample, 85% to 95% of them only once. The top ten clonotypes cover 8% of the sample.

General conclusions and limits of the study: Baseline TCR diversity was reported to be lower in newly diagnosed patients than in healthy donors and to be lower still in relapsed/refractory patients. Lower diversity was observed in patients in whom nivolumab was started less than 1 year after ASCT, and these patients were excluded from later analyses so that confounding by immune reconstitution would be avoided. Baseline diversity similar to that of newly diagnosed patients was observed in trial patients achieving complete response, whereas significantly lower diversity was observed in partial responders and progressors. CD4+ but not CD8+ TCR diversity rose significantly by C4D1 (p=0.0027 vs p=0.16), most apparent in complete responders (p=0.02). The study was limited to a single clinical trial cohort, and causes of repertoire differences, possibly disease activity or prior therapy, remained undefined.

The receptor was derived from a human donor with classical Hodgkin lymphoma. The sequence joins TRBV14 to TRBJ1-1, and TRBD1 may be the D gene, going by 6 matching bases. The source was peripheral blood mononuclear cells (PBMCs), collected at baseline. The nucleotide sequence reads TGTGCCAGCAGCCTGGGACAGAACACTGAAGCTTTCTTT. It specifies CASSLGQNTEAFF.